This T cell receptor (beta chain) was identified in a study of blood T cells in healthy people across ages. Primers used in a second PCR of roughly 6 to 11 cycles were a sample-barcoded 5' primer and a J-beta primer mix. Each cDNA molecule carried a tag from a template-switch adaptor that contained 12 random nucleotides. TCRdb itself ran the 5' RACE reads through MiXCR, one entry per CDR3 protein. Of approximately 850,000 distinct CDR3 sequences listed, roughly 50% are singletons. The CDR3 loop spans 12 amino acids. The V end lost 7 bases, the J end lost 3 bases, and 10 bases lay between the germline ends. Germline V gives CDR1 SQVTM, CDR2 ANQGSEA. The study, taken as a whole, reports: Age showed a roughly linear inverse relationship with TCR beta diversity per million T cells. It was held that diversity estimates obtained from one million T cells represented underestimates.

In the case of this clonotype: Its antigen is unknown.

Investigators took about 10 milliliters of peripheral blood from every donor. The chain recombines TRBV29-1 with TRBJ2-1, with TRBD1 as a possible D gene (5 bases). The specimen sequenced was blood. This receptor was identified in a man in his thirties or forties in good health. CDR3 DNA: TGCAGCGCTGCGACAGTCTACAATGAGCAGTTCTTC. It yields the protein CSAATVYNEQFF.